This T cell receptor beta chain was retrieved from a study of blood T cells in healthy people across ages. This clonotype appeared many times. The second PCR ran roughly 7 to 12 cycles with a sample-barcoded 5' primer and J-beta primers. MiXCR was run by TCRdb on the 5' RACE reads, yielding one entry per CDR3 protein. The sample consists of around 870,000 distinct CDR3 sequences, under 30% of them appearing once. CDR1 SEHNR and CDR2 FQNEAQ come from the germline V gene (reference sequence). V lost 5 bases, J lost 0 bases, and 9 bases lay in between. This CDR3 spans 14 amino acids. The sequenced material came from blood. This clonotype was sampled from an elderly woman in good health. This sequence joins TRBV7-9 and TRBJ2-3; D is possibly TRBD1 or TRBD2 (5 bases each). CDR3 DNA sequence: TGTGCCAGCAGCCGCCGGGACAGCACAGATACGCAGTATTTT. This encodes CASSRRDSTDTQYF.